Below are 8 T cell receptor beta chains sequenced from a single sample in a study of blood T cells in healthy people across ages. PCR was performed a second time for roughly 6 to 12 cycles using a sample-barcoded 5' primer and a J-beta primer mix. Each CDR3 protein is one row after TCRdb ran MiXCR on the 5' RACE reads. In the table there are approximately 2,000,000 distinct CDR3 sequences, roughly two fifths of which are singletons. The sequencing input was blood. Source of these receptors: a human donor in good health.

This clonotype was seen a handful of times. This chain uses TRBV29-1 with TRBJ1-2, with a tentative D call TRBD1 (5 bases). Germline-derived CDR1 and CDR2 are SQVTM and ANQGSEA. The CDR3 consists of 11 residues. V lost 5 bases and J lost 6, with 10 bases in between. The CDR3 loop reads CSVRRGDGYTF. In DNA form, the CDR3 reads TGCAGCGTTCGTCGAGGGGATGGCTACACCTTC.

The genes are TRBV27 and TRBJ1-6; D not resolved. Germline assignment: CDR1 MNHEY and CDR2 SMNVEV (reference sequence). This CDR3 comprises 12 residues. The germline V and J ends were trimmed by 4 bases and 11 bases, with 9 bases remaining between them. The DNA of the CDR3 is TGTGCCAGCAGTTCGGGTTTCGCACCCCTCCACTTT. This translates into CASSSGFAPLHF.

The gene calls are TRBV7-3 and TRBJ1-2; D is unresolved. Germline V gene lookup returns CDR1 SGHTA and CDR2 FQGTGA. The CDR3 is 14 residues long. V dropped 1 base and J dropped 6 bases, with 12 bases sitting between them. CDR3 in DNA: TGTGCCAGCAGCTTAATAGGGCCCGGCCATGGCTACACCTTC. It yields the protein CASSLIGPGHGYTF.

V and J are TRBV7-2 and TRBJ1-6; D uncertain. V was clipped by 4 bases and J by 5 bases, with 12 bases between them. Germline V gives CDR1 SGHTA, CDR2 FQGNSA. The CDR3 spans 15 residues. The CDR3 protein is CASSSGRGNNSPLHF. CDR3 nucleotides: TGTGCCAGCAGCTCCGGGAGAGGGAATAATTCACCCCTCCACTTT.

As regards this clonotype: At one end, the junction sequence differs from germline, possibly due to a read error. This chain joins TRBV4-1 and TRBJ2-5; D unresolved. The CDR3 is 13 residues long. Germline V gene sequence: CDR1 MGHRA, CDR2 YSYEKL. The CDR3 sequence is CVSSLRSRETQYF. Here the CDR3 DNA reads TGCGTCAGCAGCCTCCGTTCTCGGGAGACCCAGTACTTC.

This chain joins TRBV10-3 and TRBJ1-1; 9 nucleotides line up with TRBD1. The V gene's germline CDR1 is ENHRY and CDR2 SYGVKD. J was trimmed by 3 bases and V by 8 bases; bases with no gene match: 7. This CDR3 region has 14 residues. Here the CDR3 DNA reads TGTGCCATCCGCCCTCGACAGGGGGACACTGAAGCTTTCTTT. Its translation: CAIRPRQGDTEAFF.

This clonotype occurred a few times. The CDR3 protein is CASSQAAVQETQYF. CDR3 DNA: TGCGCCAGCAGCCAAGCGGCAGTTCAAGAGACCCAGTACTTC. The gene calls are TRBV4-1 and TRBJ2-5; D is uncertain. Between the trimmed V and J ends, which lost 1 base and 2 bases, there was a span of 8 bases. The germline V gene encodes CDR1 MGHRA and CDR2 YSYEKL. This CDR3 spans 14 amino acids.

The gene calls are TRBV5-1 and TRBJ2-3; 10 bases align to TRBD2. The CDR3 is 15 residues long. V was pared by 3 bases and J by 4 bases, with 5 bases of the junction left unmatched. CDR1 and CDR2 from the germline V gene are SGHRS and YFSETQ. Here the CDR3 reads CASSYGTSASDTQYF. The DNA of the CDR3 is TGCGCCAGCAGCTACGGGACTAGCGCTTCAGATACGCAGTATTTT.